The 3 T cell receptor beta chains listed next were all sequenced from one sample in a study of cytomegalovirus exposure and HLA in healthy donors. Both 60 Vbeta primers and 13 Jbeta primers went into the PCR. The repertoire was sequenced with immunoSEQ multiplex PCR; TCRdb's copy has only in-frame clones and lacks some. This table has some 120,000 clones, roughly four fifths appearing once. The sequenced sample consisted of PBMCs. The source of these receptors is a male donor in good health and CMV-seropositive.

This chain connects TRBV11-2 to TRBJ1-2, with 8 bases identical to TRBD1. The CDR3 length is 13 residues. Germline-derived CDR1 and CDR2 are SGHAT and FQNNGV. Trimming removed 4 bases from V and 7 bases from J; junction bases left unmatched: 5. CDR3 region: CASSWDRSSGYTF. CDR3 in DNA: TGTGCCAGCAGCTGGGACAGGTCCTCTGGCTACACCTTC.

The chain uses TRBV5-4 and TRBJ2-7; 7 bases match TRBD2. The V and J ends lost 3 bases and 2 bases, in that order; junction bases with no gene match: 8. Germline CDR1 and CDR2: SGHNT and YYREEE (reference sequence). This CDR3 contains 15 residues. The CDR3 loop is CASSWGGGFPYEQYF. CDR3 bases: TGTGCCAGCAGCTGGGGGGGAGGCTTCCCCTACGAGCAGTACTTC.

This clone was observed a single time. The gene calls are TRBV6-5 and TRBJ2-1, with a weak D call TRBD1 (6 bases). Per germline, CDR1 MNHEY and CDR2 SVGAGI. V lost 2 bases to trimming and J lost 6 bases, with 14 bases between them. The CDR3 spans 15 residues. The CDR3 loop is CASSYVARGGNEQFF. The CDR3 region has the DNA TGTGCCAGCAGTTACGTGGCCCGAGGGGGCAATGAGCAGTTCTTC.